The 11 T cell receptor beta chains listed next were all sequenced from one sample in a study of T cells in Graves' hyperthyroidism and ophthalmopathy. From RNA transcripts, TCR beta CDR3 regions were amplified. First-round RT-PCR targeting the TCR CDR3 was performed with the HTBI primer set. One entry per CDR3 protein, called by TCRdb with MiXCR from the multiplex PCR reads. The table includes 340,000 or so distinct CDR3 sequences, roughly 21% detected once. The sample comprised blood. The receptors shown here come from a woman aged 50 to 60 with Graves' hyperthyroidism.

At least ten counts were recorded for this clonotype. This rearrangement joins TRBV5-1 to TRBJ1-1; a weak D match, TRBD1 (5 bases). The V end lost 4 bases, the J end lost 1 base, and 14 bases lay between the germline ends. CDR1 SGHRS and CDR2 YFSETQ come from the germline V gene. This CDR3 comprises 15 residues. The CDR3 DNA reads TGCGCCAGCAGCCCGGCCCCTGACAGGAACACTGAAGCTTTCTTT. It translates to CASSPAPDRNTEAFF.

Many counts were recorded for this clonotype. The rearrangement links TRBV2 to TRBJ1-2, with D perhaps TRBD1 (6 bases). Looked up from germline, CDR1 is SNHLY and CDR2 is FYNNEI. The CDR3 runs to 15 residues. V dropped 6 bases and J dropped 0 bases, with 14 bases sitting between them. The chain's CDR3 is CASRGRTEANYGYTF. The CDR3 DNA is TGTGCCAGCAGAGGTAGGACAGAAGCTAACTATGGCTACACCTTC.

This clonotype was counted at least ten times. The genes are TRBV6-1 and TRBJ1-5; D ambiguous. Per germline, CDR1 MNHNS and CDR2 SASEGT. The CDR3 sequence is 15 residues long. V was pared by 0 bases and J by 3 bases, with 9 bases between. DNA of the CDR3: TGTGCCAGCAGTGAAGCCGGTTCGACCAATCAGCCCCAGCATTTT. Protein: CASSEAGSTNQPQHF.

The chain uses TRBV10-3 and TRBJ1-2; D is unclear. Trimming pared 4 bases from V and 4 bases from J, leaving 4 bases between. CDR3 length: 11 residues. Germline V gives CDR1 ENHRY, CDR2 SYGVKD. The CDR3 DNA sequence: TGTGCCATCAGTGGGGTCTATGGCTACACCTTC. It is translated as CAISGVYGYTF.

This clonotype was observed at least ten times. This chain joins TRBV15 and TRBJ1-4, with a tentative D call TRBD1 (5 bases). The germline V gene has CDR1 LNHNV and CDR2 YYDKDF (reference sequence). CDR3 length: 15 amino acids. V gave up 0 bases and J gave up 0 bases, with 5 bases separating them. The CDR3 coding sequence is TGTGCCACCAGCAGAGAGGGGGCAACTAATGAAAAACTGTTTTTT. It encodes CATSREGATNEKLFF.

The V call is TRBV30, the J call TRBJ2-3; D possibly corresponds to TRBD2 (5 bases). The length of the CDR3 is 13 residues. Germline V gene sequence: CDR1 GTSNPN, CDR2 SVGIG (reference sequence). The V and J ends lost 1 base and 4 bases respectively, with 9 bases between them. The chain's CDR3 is CAWSAVRADTQYF. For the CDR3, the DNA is TGTGCCTGGAGTGCGGTGAGGGCAGATACGCAGTATTTT.

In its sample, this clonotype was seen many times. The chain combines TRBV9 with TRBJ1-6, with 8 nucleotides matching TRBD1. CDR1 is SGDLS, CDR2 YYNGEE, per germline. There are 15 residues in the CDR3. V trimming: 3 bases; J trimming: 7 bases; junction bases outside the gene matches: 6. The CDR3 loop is CASSAGGQANSPLHF. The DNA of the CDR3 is TGTGCCAGCAGCGCCGGGGGACAGGCGAATTCACCCCTCCACTTT.

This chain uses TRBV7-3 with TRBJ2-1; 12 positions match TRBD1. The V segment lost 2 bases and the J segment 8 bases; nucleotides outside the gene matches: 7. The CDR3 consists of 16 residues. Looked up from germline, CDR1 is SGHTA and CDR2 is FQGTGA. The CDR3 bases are TGTGCCAGCAGCTTAGGGGACAGGGGGCGCCCCGATGAGCAGTTCTTC. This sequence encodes CASSLGDRGRPDEQFF.

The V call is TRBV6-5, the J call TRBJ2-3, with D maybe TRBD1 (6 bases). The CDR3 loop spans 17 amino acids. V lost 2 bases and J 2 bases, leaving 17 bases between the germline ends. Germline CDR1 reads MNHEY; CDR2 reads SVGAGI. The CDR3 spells CASSYAFGQGNTDTQYF. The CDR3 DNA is TGTGCCAGCAGTTACGCTTTCGGTCAGGGGAACACAGATACGCAGTATTTT.

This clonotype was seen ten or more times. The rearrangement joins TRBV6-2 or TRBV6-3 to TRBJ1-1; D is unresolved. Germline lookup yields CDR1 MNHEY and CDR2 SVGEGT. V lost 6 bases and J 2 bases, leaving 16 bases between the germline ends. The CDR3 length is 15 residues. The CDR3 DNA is TGTGCCAGCAGCCGAGTACAATGGGCTAACACTGAAGCTTTCTTT. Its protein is CASSRVQWANTEAFF.

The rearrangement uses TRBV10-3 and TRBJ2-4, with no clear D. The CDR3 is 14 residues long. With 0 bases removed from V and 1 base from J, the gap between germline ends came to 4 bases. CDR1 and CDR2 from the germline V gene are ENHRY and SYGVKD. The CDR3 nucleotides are TGTGCCATCAGTGAGTCAGGGGCCAAAAACATTCAGTACTTC. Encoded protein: CAISESGAKNIQYF.